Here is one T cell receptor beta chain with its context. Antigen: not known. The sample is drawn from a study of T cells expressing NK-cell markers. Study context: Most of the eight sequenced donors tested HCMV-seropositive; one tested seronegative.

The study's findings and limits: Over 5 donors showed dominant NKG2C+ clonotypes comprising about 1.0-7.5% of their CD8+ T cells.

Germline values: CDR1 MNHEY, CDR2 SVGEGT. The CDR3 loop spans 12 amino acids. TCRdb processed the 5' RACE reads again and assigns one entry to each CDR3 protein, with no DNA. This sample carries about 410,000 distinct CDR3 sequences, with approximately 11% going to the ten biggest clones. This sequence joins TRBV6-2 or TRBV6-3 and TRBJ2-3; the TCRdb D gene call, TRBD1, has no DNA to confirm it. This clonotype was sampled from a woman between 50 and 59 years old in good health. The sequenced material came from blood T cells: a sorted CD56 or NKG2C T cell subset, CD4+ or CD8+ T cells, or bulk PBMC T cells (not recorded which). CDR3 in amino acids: CASSRQGNTQYF.